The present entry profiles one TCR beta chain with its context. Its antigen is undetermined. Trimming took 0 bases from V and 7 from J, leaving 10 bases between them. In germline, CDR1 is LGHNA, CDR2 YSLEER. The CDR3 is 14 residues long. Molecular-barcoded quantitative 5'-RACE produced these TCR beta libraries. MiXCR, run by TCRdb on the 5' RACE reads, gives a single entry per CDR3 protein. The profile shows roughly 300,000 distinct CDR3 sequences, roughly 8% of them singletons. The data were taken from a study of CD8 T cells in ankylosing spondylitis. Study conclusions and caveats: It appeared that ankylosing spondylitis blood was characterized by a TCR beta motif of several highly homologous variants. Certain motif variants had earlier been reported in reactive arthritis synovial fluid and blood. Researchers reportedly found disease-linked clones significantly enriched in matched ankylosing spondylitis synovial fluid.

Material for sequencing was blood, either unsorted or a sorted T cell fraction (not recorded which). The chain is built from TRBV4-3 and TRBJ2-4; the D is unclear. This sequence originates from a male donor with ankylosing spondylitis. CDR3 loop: CASSQDTQLNIQYF. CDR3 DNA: TGCGCCAGCAGCCAAGATACCCAGCTTAACATTCAGTACTTC.